The source of this T cell receptor beta chain is a study of T-cell memory formation after mild COVID-19. With 4 bases removed from V and 1 base from J, the gap between germline ends came to 13 bases. The CDR3 has 14 residues. Germline-derived CDR1 and CDR2 are DFQATT and SNEGSKA (reference sequence). TCRdb re-called the 5' RACE reads with MiXCR, one entry per CDR3 protein. The sample includes about 470,000 distinct CDR3 sequences, 15% to 20% of them seen just once. The sequenced sample consisted of PBMCs or a T cell subset sorted from them (not recorded which). This chain links TRBV20-1 with TRBJ1-1; no firm D call. The receptor was isolated from an adult woman who had mild COVID-19 (a few samples of this study predate the infection). Cell type and time point are not known. CDR3 bases: TGCAGTGCTACGCAGGACCGATGGAACACTGAAGCTTTCTTT. Translating it yields CSATQDRWNTEAFF.